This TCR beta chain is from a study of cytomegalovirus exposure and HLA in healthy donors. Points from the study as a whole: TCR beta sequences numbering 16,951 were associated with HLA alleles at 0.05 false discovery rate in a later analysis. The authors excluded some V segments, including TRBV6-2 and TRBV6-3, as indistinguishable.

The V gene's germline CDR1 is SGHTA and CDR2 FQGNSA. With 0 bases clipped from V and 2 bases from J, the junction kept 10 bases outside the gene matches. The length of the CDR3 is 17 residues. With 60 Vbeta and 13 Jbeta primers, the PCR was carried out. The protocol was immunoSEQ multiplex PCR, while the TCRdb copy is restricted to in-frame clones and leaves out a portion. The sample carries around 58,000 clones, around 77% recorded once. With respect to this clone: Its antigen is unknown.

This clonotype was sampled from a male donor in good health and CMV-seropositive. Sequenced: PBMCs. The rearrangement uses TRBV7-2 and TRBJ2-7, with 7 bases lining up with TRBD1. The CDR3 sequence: CASSLAGVQGFPYEQYF. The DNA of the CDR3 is TGTGCCAGCAGCTTAGCGGGGGTACAGGGGTTCCCCTACGAGCAGTACTTC.